This entry is about one TCR beta chain. One end of the junction does not line up with germline, which may come from a read error. Here immunoSEQ multiplex PCR was the method, and the copy in TCRdb shows in-frame clones only, minus some. Of some 160,000 clones in the sample, less than 90% were seen once. The data originate from a study of blood T cell repertoires in COVID-19. The receptor was isolated from a woman aged 45-59 years who had recovered from COVID-19. Specimen: PBMCs or T cells enriched from blood (not recorded which).

CDR3 residues: CASSPGTGSIEKLFF. The CDR3 nucleotides read TGTGCTAGCAGCCCAGGGACAGGGAGTATTGAAAAACTGTTTTTT. This rearrangement joins TRBV7-7 to TRBJ1-4; 9 nucleotides agree with TRBD1. Germline CDR1 is SSHAT and CDR2 is FNYEAQ (reference sequence). This CDR3 spans 15 amino acids. The full variable domain, with the rest looked up from reference TRBV7-7 and TRBJ1-4, is GAGVSQSPRYKVTKRGQDVTLRCDPISSHATLYWYQQALGQGPEFLTYFNYEAQPDKSGLPSDRFSAERPEGSISTLTIQRTEQRDSAMYRCASSPGTGSIEKLFFGSGTQLSVL.